A selection of T cell receptor beta chains follows, all from one sample in a study of T cells in Graves' hyperthyroidism and ophthalmopathy. TCRdb processed the multiplex PCR reads anew with MiXCR; each CDR3 protein has one entry. The table records fewer than 750,000 distinct CDR3 sequences, 46% of them present only once. What was sequenced was peripheral blood or thyroid tissue (not recorded which). The receptors here all came from a woman between 18 and 29 years old with Graves' hyperthyroidism. CDR3s include the opening cysteine and the closing phenylalanine or tryptophan. The order of the fields is V gene, J gene, CDR3 protein.

v_gene: TRBV20-1; j_gene: TRBJ2-5; CDR3aa: CSARLGGREETQYF
v_gene: TRBV6-5; j_gene: TRBJ2-2; CDR3aa: CASKRTSSAGELFF
v_gene: TRBV19; j_gene: TRBJ1-1; CDR3aa: CASSIMGGDYTEAFF
v_gene: TRBV29-1; j_gene: TRBJ2-1; CDR3aa: CSVAGAGDNEQFF
v_gene: TRBV7-9; j_gene: .; CDR3aa: CASSLIGTSVYNEQFF
v_gene: TRBV7-2; j_gene: TRBJ1-5; CDR3aa: CASSPWTGRKPQHF
v_gene: TRBV12-3/TRBV12-4; j_gene: TRBJ1-1; CDR3aa: CASSLLTGGGTEAFF
v_gene: TRBV2; j_gene: TRBJ2-6; CDR3aa: CATRKGQGANVLTF
v_gene: TRBV10-3; j_gene: .; CDR3aa: CAISEYNEQFF
v_gene: TRBV13; j_gene: TRBJ2-7; CDR3aa: CASKPGGATYEQYF
v_gene: TRBV9; j_gene: TRBJ1-2; CDR3aa: CASTPVIGQGAMSGYTF
v_gene: TRBV18; j_gene: TRBJ1-4; CDR3aa: CASSSDGTNEKLFF
v_gene: TRBV6-2/TRBV6-3; j_gene: TRBJ1-5; CDR3aa: CASSSSGRDYSNQPQHF
v_gene: TRBV6-1; j_gene: TRBJ2-2; CDR3aa: CASSEVGSGELFF
v_gene: TRBV5-6; j_gene: TRBJ2-7; CDR3aa: CASSLQDRGNEQYF
v_gene: TRBV7-9; j_gene: TRBJ2-1; CDR3aa: CASSPSVGTVYNEQFF
v_gene: TRBV20-1; j_gene: TRBJ2-1; CDR3aa: CSARTGRNEQFF
v_gene: TRBV7-2; j_gene: TRBJ1-1; CDR3aa: CASSLSANTEAFF
v_gene: TRBV6-5; j_gene: TRBJ1-5; CDR3aa: CASRSQSNQPQHF
v_gene: TRBV2; j_gene: TRBJ1-1; CDR3aa: CASRTGDTEAFF
v_gene: TRBV5-6; j_gene: TRBJ1-3; CDR3aa: CASSSGTSYEGPGNTIYF
v_gene: TRBV7-2; j_gene: TRBJ1-1; CDR3aa: CASSPRTGSTEAFF
v_gene: TRBV7-2; j_gene: TRBJ2-1; CDR3aa: CASSLAGQASYNEQFF
v_gene: TRBV20-1; j_gene: TRBJ2-5; CDR3aa: CSALAAGWGETQYF
v_gene: TRBV11-3; j_gene: TRBJ2-7; CDR3aa: CATSRASEGADYTYEQYF
v_gene: TRBV7-6; j_gene: TRBJ1-6; CDR3aa: CASSLPGVNSPLHF